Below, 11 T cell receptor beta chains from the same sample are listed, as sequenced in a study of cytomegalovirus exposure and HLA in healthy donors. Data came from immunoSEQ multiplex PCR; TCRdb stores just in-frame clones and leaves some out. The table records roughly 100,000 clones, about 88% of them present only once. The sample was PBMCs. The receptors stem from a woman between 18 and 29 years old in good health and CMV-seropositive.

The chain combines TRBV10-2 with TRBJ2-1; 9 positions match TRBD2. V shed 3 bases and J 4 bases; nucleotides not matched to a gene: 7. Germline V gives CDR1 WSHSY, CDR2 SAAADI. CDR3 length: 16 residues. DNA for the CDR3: TGCGCCAGCAGTGATACCCTAGCGGGGATATACAATGAGCAGTTCTTC. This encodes CASSDTLAGIYNEQFF.

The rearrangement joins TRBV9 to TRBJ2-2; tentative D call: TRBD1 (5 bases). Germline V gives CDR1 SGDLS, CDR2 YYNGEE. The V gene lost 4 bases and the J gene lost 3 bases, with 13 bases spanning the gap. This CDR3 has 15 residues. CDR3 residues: CASSSTAIHTGELFF. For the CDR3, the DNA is TGTGCCAGCAGCTCGACAGCCATCCACACCGGGGAGCTGTTTTTT.

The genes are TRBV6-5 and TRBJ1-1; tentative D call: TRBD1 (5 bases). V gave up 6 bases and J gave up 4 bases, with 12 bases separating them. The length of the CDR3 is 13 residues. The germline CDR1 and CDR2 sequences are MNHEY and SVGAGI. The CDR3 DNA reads TGTGCCAGCAGCCAACGGGGGATCACTGAAGCTTTCTTT. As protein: CASSQRGITEAFF.

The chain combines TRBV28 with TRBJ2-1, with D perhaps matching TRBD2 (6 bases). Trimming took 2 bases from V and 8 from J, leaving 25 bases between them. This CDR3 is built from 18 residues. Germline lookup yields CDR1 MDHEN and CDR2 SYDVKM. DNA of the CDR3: TGTGCCAGCAGTTTAGGACCCTGGAGGGGCGATCCCCTTGATGAGCAGTTCTTC. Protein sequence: CASSLGPWRGDPLDEQFF. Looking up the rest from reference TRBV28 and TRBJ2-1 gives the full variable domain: DVKVTQSSRYLVKRTGEKVFLECVQDMDHENMFWYRQDPGLGLRLIYFSYDVKMKEKGDIPEGYSVSREKKERFSLILESASTNQTSMYLCASSLGPWRGDPLDEQFFGPGTRLTVL.

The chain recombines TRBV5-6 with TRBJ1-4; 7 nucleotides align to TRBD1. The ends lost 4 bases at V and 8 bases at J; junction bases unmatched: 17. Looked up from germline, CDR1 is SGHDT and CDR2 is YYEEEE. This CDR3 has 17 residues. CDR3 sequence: CASSTPHKEGAREKLFF. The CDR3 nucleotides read TGTGCCAGCAGCACACCCCATAAAGAGGGGGCTCGGGAAAAACTGTTTTTT.

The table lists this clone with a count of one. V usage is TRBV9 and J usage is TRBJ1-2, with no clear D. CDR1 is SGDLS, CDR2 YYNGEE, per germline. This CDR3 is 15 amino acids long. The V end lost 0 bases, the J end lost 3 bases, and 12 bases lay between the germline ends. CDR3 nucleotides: TGTGCCAGCAGCGTAGGACTTATACCAGACTATGGCTACACCTTC. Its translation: CASSVGLIPDYGYTF. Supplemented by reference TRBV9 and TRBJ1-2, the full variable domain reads DSGVTQTPKHLITATGQRVTLRCSPRSGDLSVYWYQQSLDQGLQFLIQYYNGEERAKGNILERFSAQQFPDLHSELNLSSLELGDSALYFCASSVGLIPDYGYTFGSGTRLTVV.

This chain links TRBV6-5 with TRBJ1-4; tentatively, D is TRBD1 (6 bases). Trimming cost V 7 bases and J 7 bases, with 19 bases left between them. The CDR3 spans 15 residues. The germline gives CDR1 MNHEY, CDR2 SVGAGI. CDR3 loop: CASTKAGGRVEKLFF. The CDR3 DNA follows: TGTGCCAGCACCAAAGCGGGGGGGCGCGTTGAAAAACTGTTTTTT.

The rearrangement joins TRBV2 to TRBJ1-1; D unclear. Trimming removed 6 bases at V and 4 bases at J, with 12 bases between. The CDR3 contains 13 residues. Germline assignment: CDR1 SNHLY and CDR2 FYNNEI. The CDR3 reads CASREQRSTEAFF. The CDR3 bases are TGTGCCAGCAGGGAACAGAGGAGCACTGAAGCTTTCTTT.

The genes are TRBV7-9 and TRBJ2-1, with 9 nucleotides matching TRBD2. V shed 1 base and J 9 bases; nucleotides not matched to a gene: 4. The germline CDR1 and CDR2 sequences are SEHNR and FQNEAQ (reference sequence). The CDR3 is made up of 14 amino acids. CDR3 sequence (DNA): TGTGCCAGCAGCTTAGTTTTTAGCGGGAGTGAGCAGTTCTTC. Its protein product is CASSLVFSGSEQFF.

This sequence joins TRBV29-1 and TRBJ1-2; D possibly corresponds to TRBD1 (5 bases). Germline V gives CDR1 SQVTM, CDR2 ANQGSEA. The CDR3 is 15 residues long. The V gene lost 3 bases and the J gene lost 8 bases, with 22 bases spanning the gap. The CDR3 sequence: CSVDSRDLSIWGYTF. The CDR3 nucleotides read TGCAGCGTTGACAGTAGGGACTTATCCATTTGGGGCTACACCTTC.

The CDR3: CAISVGTSSYNEQFF. In DNA, the CDR3 is TGTGCCATCAGTGTGGGGACTAGCAGTTACAATGAGCAGTTCTTC. The gene calls are TRBV10-3 and TRBJ2-1, with 9 nucleotides matching TRBD2. This CDR3 comprises 15 residues. Trimming cost V 4 bases and J 4 bases; bases outside gene matches: 5. Germline V gene data show CDR1 as ENHRY and CDR2 as SYGVKD.